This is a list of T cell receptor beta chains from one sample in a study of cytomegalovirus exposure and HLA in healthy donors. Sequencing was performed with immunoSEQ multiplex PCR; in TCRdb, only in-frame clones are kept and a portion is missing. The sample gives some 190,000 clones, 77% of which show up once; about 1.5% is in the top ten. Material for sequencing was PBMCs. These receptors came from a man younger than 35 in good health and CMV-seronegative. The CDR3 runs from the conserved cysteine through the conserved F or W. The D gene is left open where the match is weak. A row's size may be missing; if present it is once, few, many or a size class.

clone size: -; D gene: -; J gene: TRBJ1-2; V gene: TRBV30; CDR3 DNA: TGTGCCTGGAGTGTACGGGGAATTGTAGGCTATGGCTACACCTTC; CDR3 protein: CAWSVRGIVGYGYTF
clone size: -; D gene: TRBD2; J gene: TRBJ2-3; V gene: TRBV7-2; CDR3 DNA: TGTGCCAGCAGCTTAAGACCGACTAGCGGGTATAGCACAGATACGCAGTATTTT; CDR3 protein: CASSLRPTSGYSTDTQYF
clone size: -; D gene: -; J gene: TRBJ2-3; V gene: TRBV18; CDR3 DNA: TGTGCCAGCTCACCGATCAGACTAGAAACAGATACGCAGTATTTT; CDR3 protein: CASSPIRLETDTQYF
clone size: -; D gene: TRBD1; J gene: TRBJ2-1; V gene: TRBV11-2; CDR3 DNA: TGTGCCAGCAGCCTACAGGGGGGTCTGGATGAGCAGTTCTTC; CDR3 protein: CASSLQGGLDEQFF
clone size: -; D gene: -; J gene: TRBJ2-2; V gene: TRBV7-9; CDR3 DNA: TGTGCCAGCAGCTTAGCGTTAACTTCGAACACCGGGGAGCTGTTTTTT; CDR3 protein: CASSLALTSNTGELFF
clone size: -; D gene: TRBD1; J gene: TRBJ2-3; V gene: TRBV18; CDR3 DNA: TGTGCCAGCTCACCGCCGGACAGGATTAGCACAGATACGCAGTATTTT; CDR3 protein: CASSPPDRISTDTQYF
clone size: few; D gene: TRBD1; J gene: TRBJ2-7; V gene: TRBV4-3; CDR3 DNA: TGCGCCAGCAGCCATAACCGGGACAGGGCCCACGAGCAGTACTTC; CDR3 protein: CASSHNRDRAHEQYF
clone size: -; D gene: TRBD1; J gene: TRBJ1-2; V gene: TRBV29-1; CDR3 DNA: TGCAGCGTTGAAGGGGAACCGGGACAGGGGAATTTCTATGGCTACACCTTC; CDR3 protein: CSVEGEPGQGNFYGYTF
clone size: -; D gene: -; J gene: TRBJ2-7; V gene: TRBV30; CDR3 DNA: TGTGCCTGGAGTGCCTCTTCTGGGCGTCGCTCCTACGAGCAGTACTTC; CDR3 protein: CAWSASSGRRSYEQYF
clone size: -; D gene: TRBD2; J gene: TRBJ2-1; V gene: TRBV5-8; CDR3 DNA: TGTGCCAGCAGCATGGGACTAGCGGGACGGGATGAGCAGTTCTTC; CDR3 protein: CASSMGLAGRDEQFF
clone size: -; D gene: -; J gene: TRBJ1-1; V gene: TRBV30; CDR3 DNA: TGTGCCTGGAGGGACGCAGGGTTCGACACTGAAGCTTTCTTT; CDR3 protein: CAWRDAGFDTEAFF
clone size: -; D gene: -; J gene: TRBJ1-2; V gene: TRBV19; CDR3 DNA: TGTGCCAGTAGTCGGGTAGACCATGGCTACACCTTC; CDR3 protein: CASSRVDHGYTF
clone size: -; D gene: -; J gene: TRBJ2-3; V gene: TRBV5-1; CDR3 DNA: TGCGCCAGCAGCTTGGTTGGGGCTACCCTTTCCACAGATACGCAGTATTTT; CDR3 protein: CASSLVGATLSTDTQYF
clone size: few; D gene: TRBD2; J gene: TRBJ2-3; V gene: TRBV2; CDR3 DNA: TGTGCCAGCAGCACGACTCTTGCGGGAGATACAGATACGCAGTATTTT; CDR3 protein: CASSTTLAGDTDTQYF
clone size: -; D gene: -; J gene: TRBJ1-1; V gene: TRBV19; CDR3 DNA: TGTGCCAGTAGTATATGGGGGGTAGTGAACACTGAAGCTTTCTTT; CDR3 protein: CASSIWGVVNTEAFF
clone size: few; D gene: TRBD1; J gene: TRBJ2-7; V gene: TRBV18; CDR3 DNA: TGTGCCAGCTCACGGACAGGATCCTACGAGCAGTACTTC; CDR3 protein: CASSRTGSYEQYF
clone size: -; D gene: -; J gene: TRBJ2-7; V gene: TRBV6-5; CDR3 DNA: TGTGCCAGCAGTTACTCGCCGACAGCCTCCTACGAGCAGTACTTC; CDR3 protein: CASSYSPTASYEQYF
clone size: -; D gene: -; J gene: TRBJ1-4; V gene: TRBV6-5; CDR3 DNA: TGTGCCAGCAGTTATGGAGGGTCCGGCGAAAAACTGTTTTTT; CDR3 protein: CASSYGGSGEKLFF
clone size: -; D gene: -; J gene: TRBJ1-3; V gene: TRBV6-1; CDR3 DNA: TGTGCCAGCAGTGATTGGCTCAGGCCTGGAAACACCATATATTTT; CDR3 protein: CASSDWLRPGNTIYF
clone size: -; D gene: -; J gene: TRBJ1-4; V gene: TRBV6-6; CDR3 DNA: TGTGCCAGCGGGGGGGAGGAAAAACTGTTTTTT; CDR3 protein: CASGGEEKLFF
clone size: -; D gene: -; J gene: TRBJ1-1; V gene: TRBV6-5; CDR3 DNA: TGTGCCAGCAGTTACAACGGGGGAGGCGCTGAAGCTTTCTTT; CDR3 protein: CASSYNGGGAEAFF
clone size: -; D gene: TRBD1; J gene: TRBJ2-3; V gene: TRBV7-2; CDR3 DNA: TGTGCCAGCAGCACTAGACAGGGGCCAGATACGCAGTATTTT; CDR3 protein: CASSTRQGPDTQYF
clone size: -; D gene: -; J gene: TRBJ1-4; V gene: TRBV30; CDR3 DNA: TGTGCCTGGACACAGCGGGGGGGGTTTGGGGAAAAACTGTTTTTT; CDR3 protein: CAWTQRGGFGEKLFF
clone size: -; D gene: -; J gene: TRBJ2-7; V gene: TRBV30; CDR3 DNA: TGTGCCTGGCGGGCTTGGGGCCACGAGCAGTACTTC; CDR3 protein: CAWRAWGHEQYF
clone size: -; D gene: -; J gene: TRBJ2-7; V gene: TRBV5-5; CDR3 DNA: TGTGCCAGCAGGGGCGAGGGCTACGAGCAGTACTTC; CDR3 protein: CASRGEGYEQYF
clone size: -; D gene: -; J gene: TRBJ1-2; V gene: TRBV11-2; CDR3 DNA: TGTGCCAGCAGCTTAGAAGCCGGAGGCTATGGCTACACCTTC; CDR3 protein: CASSLEAGGYGYTF